Presented here are 21 T cell receptor beta chains from one specimen sequenced in a study of cytomegalovirus exposure and HLA in healthy donors. The study ran its PCR with 60 Vbeta and 13 Jbeta primers. Profiling relied on immunoSEQ multiplex PCR, and the TCRdb table lists in-frame clones only, not all of them. Of 65,000 or so clones in the sample, approximately 80% were seen once. Specimen: PBMCs. The receptors stem from a middle-aged woman in good health and CMV-seropositive.

The CDR3 is CASRLGGVWCYGYTF. CDR3 bases: TGTGCAAGTCGCTTAGGCGGGGTTTGGTGCTATGGCTACACCTTC. The chain uses TRBV12-2 and TRBJ1-2. TRBV12-2 is labeled a pseudogene. CDR3 length equals 15 residues.

V is TRBV19 and J is TRBJ2-1, with 10 bases aligning to TRBD2. Germline CDR1 and CDR2: LNHDA and SQIVND (reference sequence). After removal of 5 bases from V and 3 bases from J, the junction contained 4 bases not matched to a gene. This CDR3 has 15 residues. CDR3 region: CASSRVAGGYNEQFF. The CDR3, as DNA: TGTGCCAGTAGTCGCGTAGCGGGGGGCTACAATGAGCAGTTCTTC.

This chain links TRBV10-3 with TRBJ2-1, with 8 bases that match TRBD2. CDR1 is ENHRY and CDR2 is SYGVKD in the germline V gene. Trimming cost V 6 bases and J 3 bases; bases outside gene matches: 4. The CDR3 totals 14 residues. The CDR3 spells CAISIGGDYNEQFF. CDR3 in DNA: TGTGCCATCAGCATCGGGGGGGACTACAATGAGCAGTTCTTC.

The rearrangement links TRBV4-1 to TRBJ2-3, with D hard to call. The germline gives CDR1 MGHRA, CDR2 YSYEKL. The V end was cut by 5 bases, the J end by 13 bases, with 16 bases between. The CDR3 extends over 12 amino acids. CDR3 amino acids: CASSFPGLLEYF. CDR3 nucleotide sequence: TGCGCCAGCAGCTTTCCGGGTCTTCTGGAGTATTTT.

V usage is TRBV29-1 and J usage is TRBJ1-4, with TRBD1 identical over 7 bases. J gave up 6 bases and V 7 bases, and 5 bases lay outside the gene matches. The CDR3 is 12 residues long. Per germline, CDR1 SQVTM and CDR2 ANQGSEA. Here the CDR3 reads CSAGGGDEKLFF. CDR3 coding DNA: TGCAGCGCGGGAGGGGGCGATGAAAAACTGTTTTTT. Variable domain in full (rest from reference TRBV29-1 and TRBJ1-4): SAVISQKPSRDICQRGTSLTIQCQVDSQVTMMFWYRQQPGQSLTLIATANQGSEATYESGFVIDKFPISRPNLTFSTLTVSNMSPEDSSIYLCSAGGGDEKLFFGSGTQLSVL.

V is TRBV6-4 and J is TRBJ2-6; a weak D match, TRBD2 (6 bases). There are 15 residues in the CDR3. V was clipped by 4 bases and J by 4 bases, with 11 bases between them. The germline V gene encodes CDR1 MRHNA and CDR2 SNTAGT. Written as DNA, the CDR3 is TGTGCCAGCAGTGCGGAGGGTTCCGGGGCCAACGTCCTGACTTTC. Residues: CASSAEGSGANVLTF.

The J gene is TRBJ2-2, the V gene TRBV27; 10 nucleotides align to TRBD1. The length of the CDR3 is 15 residues. Germline-derived CDR1 and CDR2 are MNHEY and SMNVEV (reference sequence). V lost 2 bases and J lost 6; bases outside the gene matches: 3. The CDR3 DNA sequence: TGTGCCAGCAGTTTAAAGACAGGGGGCTCCGGGGAGCTGTTTTTT. Protein sequence: CASSLKTGGSGELFF.

This chain links TRBV4-3 with TRBJ2-1, with 10 positions matching TRBD1. The CDR3 runs to 15 residues. Unmatched junction bases numbered 6, after V lost 4 bases and J lost 6 bases. Per germline, CDR1 LGHNA and CDR2 YSLEER. The CDR3 bases are TGCGCCAGCAGCCGAACCGGGACAGGGGTCAATGAGCAGTTCTTC. It encodes CASSRTGTGVNEQFF.

The chain uses TRBV18 and TRBJ1-4; 9 nucleotides agree with TRBD1. Germline values: CDR1 KGHSH, CDR2 LQKENI. J lost 0 bases, V lost 5 bases, and 4 bases had no gene match. The CDR3 loop spans 16 amino acids. CDR3 sequence reads: CASSRDRAATNEKLFF. The CDR3, as DNA: TGTGCCAGCTCAAGGGACAGGGCTGCAACTAATGAAAAACTGTTTTTT.

This clone showed up just a few times. The chain employs TRBV30 and TRBJ1-2; D call uncertain. Per germline, CDR1 GTSNPN and CDR2 SVGIG (reference sequence). V lost 7 bases, J lost 4 bases, and 7 bases lay in between. This CDR3 comprises 10 residues. CDR3 residues: CASQSYGYTF. The DNA for the CDR3 is TGTGCCTCGCAGTCCTATGGCTACACCTTC.

This rearrangement joins TRBV19 to TRBJ2-3; tentative D call: TRBD1 (6 bases). The CDR3 spans 14 residues. Germline V gives CDR1 LNHDA, CDR2 SQIVND (reference sequence). Trimming shortened V by 7 bases and J by 6 bases, and 17 bases separated the two germline ends. The CDR3 DNA follows: TGTGCCAGTAAGAGGGGGACCCCCACGGATACGCAGTATTTT. Translating it yields CASKRGTPTDTQYF.

In its sample, this clone was seen a few times. The chain carries TRBV19 and TRBJ1-1, with D possibly being TRBD1 (5 bases). Germline assignment: CDR1 LNHDA and CDR2 SQIVND (reference sequence). The CDR3 totals 15 residues. V lost 5 bases, J lost 3 bases, and 16 bases lay in between. In nucleotides, the CDR3 is TGTGCCAGTAGTTCCAAGGGGTCATTGGACACTGAAGCTTTCTTT. Residues: CASSSKGSLDTEAFF.

As DNA, the CDR3 is TGTGCCAGCAGTTTAGGGCGGGATCAGCCCCAGCATTTT. It specifies CASSLGRDQPQHF. The rearrangement uses TRBV27 and TRBJ1-5; D not resolved. The germline CDR1 and CDR2 sequences are MNHEY and SMNVEV (reference sequence). V was pared by 2 bases and J by 5 bases, with 7 bases between. This CDR3 region has 13 residues.

This clone was recorded once. The V and J genes are TRBV29-1 and TRBJ1-1, with 8 bases identical to TRBD1. The germline CDR1 and CDR2 sequences are SQVTM and ANQGSEA. The CDR3 sequence is 12 residues long. V was pared by 6 bases and J by 11 bases, with 11 bases of the junction left unmatched. CDR3 nucleotides: TGCAGCGTGTCTCCAGGGGGCGCATCGGCTTTCTTT. This translates into CSVSPGGASAFF.

The chain carries TRBV6-1 and TRBJ1-4; tentative D call: TRBD1 (6 bases). Germline CDR1 is MNHNS and CDR2 is SASEGT. Trimming pared 1 base from V and 6 bases from J, leaving 12 bases between. This CDR3 is built from 15 residues. CDR3 bases: TGTGCCAGCAGTGAAGGGGGCAGGGGTTATGAAAAACTGTTTTTT. Protein: CASSEGGRGYEKLFF.

This clone was recorded once. The chain recombines TRBV6-4 with TRBJ2-1; the D is unclear. The germline CDR1 and CDR2 sequences are MRHNA and SNTAGT. The CDR3 sequence is 16 residues long. Trimming left V 0 bases short and J 0 bases short, with 9 bases between. CDR3 in amino acids: CASSDSESSSYNEQFF. The CDR3 nucleotides read TGTGCCAGCAGTGACTCGGAGTCTAGCTCCTACAATGAGCAGTTCTTC.

The chain carries TRBV29-1 and TRBJ1-2, with a weak D call TRBD1 (6 bases). Germline V CDR1 and CDR2: SQVTM, ANQGSEA. The V gene lost 7 bases and the J gene lost 8 bases, with 14 bases spanning the gap. The CDR3 loop spans 11 amino acids. The CDR3 DNA follows: TGCAGCGGGGTGCAAGGGGGAGGCTACACCTTC. Encoded protein: CSGVQGGGYTF.

The chain recombines TRBV19 with TRBJ1-3; possibly TRBD1 for D (5 bases). V dropped 6 bases and J dropped 2 bases, with 14 bases sitting between them. The CDR3 totals 15 residues. CDR1 and CDR2 from the germline V gene are LNHDA and SQIVND (reference sequence). CDR3 in amino acids: CASREGRGPGNTIYF. The CDR3 region has the DNA TGTGCCAGTAGAGAAGGGAGGGGTCCTGGAAACACCATATATTTT.

V and J are TRBV23-1 and TRBJ2-5, with 8 bases lining up with TRBD2. TRBV23-1 is an ORF, with its function uncertain. The CDR3 is 18 residues long. V shed 10 bases, J shed 7 bases, and the junction held 26 bases outside the gene matches. CDR3 amino acids: CATTQFPPGGAWLGTQYF. The DNA for the CDR3 is TGCGCCACCACGCAATTCCCCCCGGGGGGGGCCTGGTTAGGGACCCAGTACTTC.

The chain couples TRBV29-1 to TRBJ1-1; weak D call: TRBD1 (6 bases). Germline assignment: CDR1 SQVTM and CDR2 ANQGSEA. The CDR3 length is 13 residues. V dropped 6 bases and J dropped 0 bases, with 11 bases sitting between them. CDR3: CSVRGILNTEAFF. The DNA for the CDR3 is TGCAGCGTGAGGGGGATCCTGAACACTGAAGCTTTCTTT.

The rearrangement joins TRBV4-1 to TRBJ1-1, with a possible D match to TRBD1 (6 bases). Germline lookup yields CDR1 MGHRA and CDR2 YSYEKL. Trimming removed 2 bases from V and 1 base from J, with 11 bases in between. This CDR3 has 15 amino acids. The CDR3 loop reads CASSQLYRANTEAFF. The CDR3 nucleotides read TGCGCCAGCAGCCAATTATACAGGGCGAACACTGAAGCTTTCTTT.